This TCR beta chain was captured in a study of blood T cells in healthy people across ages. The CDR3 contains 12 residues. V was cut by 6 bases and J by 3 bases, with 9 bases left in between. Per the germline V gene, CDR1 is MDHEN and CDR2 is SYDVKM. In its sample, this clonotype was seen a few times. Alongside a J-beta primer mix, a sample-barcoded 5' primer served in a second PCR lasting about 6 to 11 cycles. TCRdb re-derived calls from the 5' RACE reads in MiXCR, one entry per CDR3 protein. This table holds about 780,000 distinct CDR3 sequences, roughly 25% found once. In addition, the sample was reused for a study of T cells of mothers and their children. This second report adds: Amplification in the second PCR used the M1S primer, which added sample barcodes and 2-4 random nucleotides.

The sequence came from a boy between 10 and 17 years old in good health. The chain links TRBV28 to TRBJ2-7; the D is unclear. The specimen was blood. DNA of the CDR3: TGTGCCAGCAGACCCTCAGGCTACGAGCAGTACTTC. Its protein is CASRPSGYEQYF.